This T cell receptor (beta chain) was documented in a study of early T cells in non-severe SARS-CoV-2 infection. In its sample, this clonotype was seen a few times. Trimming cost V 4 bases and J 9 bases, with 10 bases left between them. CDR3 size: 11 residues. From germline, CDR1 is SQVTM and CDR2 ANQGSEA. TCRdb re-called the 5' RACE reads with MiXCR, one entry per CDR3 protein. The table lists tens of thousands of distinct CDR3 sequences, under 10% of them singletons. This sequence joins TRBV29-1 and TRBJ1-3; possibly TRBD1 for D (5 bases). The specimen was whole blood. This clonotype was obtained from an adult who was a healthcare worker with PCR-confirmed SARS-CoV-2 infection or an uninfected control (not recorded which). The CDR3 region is CSVGDASTIYF. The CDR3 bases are TGCAGCGTTGGGGACGCGAGCACCATATATTTT.